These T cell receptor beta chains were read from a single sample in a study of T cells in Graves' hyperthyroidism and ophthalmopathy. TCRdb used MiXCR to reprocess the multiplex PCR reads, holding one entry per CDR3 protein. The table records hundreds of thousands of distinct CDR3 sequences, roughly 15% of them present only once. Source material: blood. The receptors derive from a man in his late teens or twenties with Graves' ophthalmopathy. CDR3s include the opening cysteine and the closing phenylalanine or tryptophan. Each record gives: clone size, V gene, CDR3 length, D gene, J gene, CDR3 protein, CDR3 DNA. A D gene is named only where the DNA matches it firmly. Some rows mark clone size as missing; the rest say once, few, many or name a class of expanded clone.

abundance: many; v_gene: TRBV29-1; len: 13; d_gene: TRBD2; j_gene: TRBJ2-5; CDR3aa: CSVDPGGRKTQYF; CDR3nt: TGCAGCGTTGACCCCGGGGGGAGGAAGACCCAGTACTTC
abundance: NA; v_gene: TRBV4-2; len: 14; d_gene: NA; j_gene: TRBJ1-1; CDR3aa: CASSQDAGNTEAFF; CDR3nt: TGTGCCAGCAGCCAAGATGCGGGGAACACTGAAGCTTTCTTT
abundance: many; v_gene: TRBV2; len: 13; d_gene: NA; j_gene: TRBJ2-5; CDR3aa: CASSEAGWETQYF; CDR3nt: TGTGCCAGCAGTGAGGCAGGGTGGGAGACCCAGTACTTC
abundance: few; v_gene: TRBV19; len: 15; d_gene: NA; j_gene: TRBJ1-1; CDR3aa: CASSSRGGINTEAFF; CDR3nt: TGTGCCAGTAGTTCGAGGGGGGGAATCAACACTGAAGCTTTCTTT
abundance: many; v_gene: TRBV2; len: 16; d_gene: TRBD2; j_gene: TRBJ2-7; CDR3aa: CASSDPGAGGSYEQYF; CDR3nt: TGTGCCAGCAGTGACCCCGGGGCGGGAGGCTCCTACGAGCAGTACTTC
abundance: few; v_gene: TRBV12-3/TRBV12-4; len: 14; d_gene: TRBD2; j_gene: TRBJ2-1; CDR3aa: CASSPTSGGGEQFF; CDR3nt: TGTGCCAGCAGTCCTACTAGCGGGGGGGGTGAGCAGTTCTTC
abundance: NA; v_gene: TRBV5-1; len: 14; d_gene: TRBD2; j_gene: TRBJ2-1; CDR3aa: CASSLSVLAGEQFF; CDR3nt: TGCGCCAGCAGCTTGTCTGTGCTAGCGGGGGAGCAGTTCTTC
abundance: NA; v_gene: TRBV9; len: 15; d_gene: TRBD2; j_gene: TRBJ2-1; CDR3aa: CASSAGLAETNEQFF; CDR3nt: TGTGCCAGCAGCGCGGGACTAGCGGAGACCAATGAGCAGTTCTTC
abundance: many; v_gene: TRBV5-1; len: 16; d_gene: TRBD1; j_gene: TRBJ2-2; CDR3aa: CASSLVRTGIPGELFF; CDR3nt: TGCGCCAGCAGCTTGGTGAGGACAGGGATCCCCGGGGAGCTGTTTTTT
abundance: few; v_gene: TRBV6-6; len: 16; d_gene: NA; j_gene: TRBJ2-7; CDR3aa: CASSYSFGGISYEQYF; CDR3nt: TGTGCCAGCAGTTACAGTTTTGGGGGAATCTCCTACGAGCAGTACTTC
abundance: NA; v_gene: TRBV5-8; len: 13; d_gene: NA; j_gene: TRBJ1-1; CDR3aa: CASSPGPPTEASF; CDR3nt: TGTGCCAGTAGCCCCGGGCCTCCCACTGAAGCTTCCTTT
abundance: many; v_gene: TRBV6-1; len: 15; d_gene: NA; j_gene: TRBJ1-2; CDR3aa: CASSYGHSANYGYTF; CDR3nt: TGTGCCAGCAGTTATGGACATTCCGCTAACTATGGCTACACCTTC
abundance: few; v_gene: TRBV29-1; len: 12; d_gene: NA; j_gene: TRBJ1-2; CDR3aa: CSVLSFNYGYTF; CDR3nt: TGCAGCGTTCTCTCGTTTAACTATGGCTACACCTTC
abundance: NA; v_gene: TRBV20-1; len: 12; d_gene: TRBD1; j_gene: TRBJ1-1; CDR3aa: CSAPRGVSEAFF; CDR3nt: TGCAGTGCTCCCAGGGGGGTGAGTGAAGCTTTCTTT